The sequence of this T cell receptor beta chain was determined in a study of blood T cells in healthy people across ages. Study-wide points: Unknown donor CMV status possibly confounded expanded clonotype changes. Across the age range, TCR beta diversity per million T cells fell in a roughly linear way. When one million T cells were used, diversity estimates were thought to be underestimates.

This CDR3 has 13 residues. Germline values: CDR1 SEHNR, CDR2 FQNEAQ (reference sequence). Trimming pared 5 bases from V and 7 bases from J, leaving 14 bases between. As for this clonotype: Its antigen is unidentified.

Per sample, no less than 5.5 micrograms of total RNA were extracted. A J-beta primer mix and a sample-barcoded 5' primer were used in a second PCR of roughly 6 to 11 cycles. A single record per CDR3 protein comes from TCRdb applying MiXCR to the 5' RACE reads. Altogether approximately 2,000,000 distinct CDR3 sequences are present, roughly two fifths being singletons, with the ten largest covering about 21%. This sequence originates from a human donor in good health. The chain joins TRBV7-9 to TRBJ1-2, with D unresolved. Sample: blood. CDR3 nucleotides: TGTGCCAGCAGCCGCGAACAACCCCCTGGCTACACCTTC. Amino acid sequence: CASSREQPPGYTF.